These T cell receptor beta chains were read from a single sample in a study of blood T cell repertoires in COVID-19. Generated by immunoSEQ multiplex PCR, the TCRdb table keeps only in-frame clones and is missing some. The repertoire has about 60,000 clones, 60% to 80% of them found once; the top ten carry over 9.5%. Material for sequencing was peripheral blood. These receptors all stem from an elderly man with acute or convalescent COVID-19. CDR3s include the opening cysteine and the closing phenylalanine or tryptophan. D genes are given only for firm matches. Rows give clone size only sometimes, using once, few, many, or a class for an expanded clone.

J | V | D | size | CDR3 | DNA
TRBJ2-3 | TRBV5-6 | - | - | CASSLPGTDTQYF | TGTGCCAGCAGCTTGCCCGGCACAGATACGCAGTATTTT
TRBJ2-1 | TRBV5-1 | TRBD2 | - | CASSIGASGIPPSWNEQFF | TGCGCCAGCTCCATTGGGGCTAGCGGGATCCCCCCGTCTTGGAATGAGCAGTTCTTC
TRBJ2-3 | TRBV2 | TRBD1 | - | CASNRQQGVMDTQYF | TGTGCCAGCAACCGACAGCAGGGGGTCATGGATACGCAGTATTTT
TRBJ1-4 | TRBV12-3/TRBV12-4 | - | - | CASSLERGEKLFF | TGTGCCAGCAGTTTAGAAAGGGGCGAAAAACTGTTTTTT
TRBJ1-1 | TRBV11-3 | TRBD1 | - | CASSTGQVNTEAFF | TGTGCCAGCAGCACGGGACAGGTGAACACTGAAGCTTTCTTT
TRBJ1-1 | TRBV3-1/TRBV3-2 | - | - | CASSQDRRQGTEAFF | TGTGCCAGCAGCCAAGATCGGAGGCAAGGCACTGAAGCTTTCTTT
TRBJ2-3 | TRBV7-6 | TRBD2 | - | CASSLGLAGGQDTQYF | TGTGCCAGCAGCTTAGGCCTAGCGGGAGGGCAGGATACGCAGTATTTT
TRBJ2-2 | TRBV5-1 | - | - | CASSLEAAPTGELFF | TGCGCCAGCAGCTTGGAGGCGGCACCCACCGGGGAGCTGTTTTTT
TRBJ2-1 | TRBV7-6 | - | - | CASSSPPGEQFF | TGTGCCAGCAGCTCCCCCCCCGGTGAGCAGTTCTTC
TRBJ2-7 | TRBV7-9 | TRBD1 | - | CASSNRDRAYEQYF | TGTGCCAGCAGCAACCGGGACAGAGCCTACGAGCAGTACTTC
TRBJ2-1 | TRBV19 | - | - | CASSIPFRGAVYNEQFF | TGTGCCAGTAGTATCCCCTTCCGGGGGGCGGTTTACAATGAGCAGTTCTTC
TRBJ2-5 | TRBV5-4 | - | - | CASSLRREKPGETQYF | TGTGCCAGCAGCTTGCGACGGGAGAAACCGGGAGAGACCCAGTACTTC
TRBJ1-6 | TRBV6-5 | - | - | CASILAVGSPLHF | TGTGCCAGCATTTTAGCCGTCGGTTCACCCCTCCACTTT
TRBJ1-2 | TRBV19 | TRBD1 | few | CASSTQGVPHLNYGYTF | TGTGCCAGTAGTACACAGGGGGTTCCCCATCTTAACTATGGCTACACCTTC
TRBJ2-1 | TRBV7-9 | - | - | CASTSPAGLNEQFF | TGTGCCAGCACCTCCCCGGCTGGACTAAATGAGCAGTTCTTC
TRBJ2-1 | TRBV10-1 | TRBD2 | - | CASSEEERGSYNEQFF | TGCGCCAGCAGTGAGGAGGAGCGGGGGTCCTACAATGAGCAGTTCTTC
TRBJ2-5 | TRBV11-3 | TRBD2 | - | CASSLEGLAGETQYF | TGTGCCAGCAGCTTAGAGGGACTAGCAGGGGAGACCCAGTACTTC
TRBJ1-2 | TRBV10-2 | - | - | CASSVDGSQSGGYTF | TGCGCCAGCAGTGTTGACGGATCCCAAAGCGGTGGCTACACCTTC
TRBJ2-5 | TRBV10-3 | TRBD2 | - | CAISGQVRGGTQYF | TGTGCCATCAGTGGTCAAGTCCGGGGGGGGACCCAGTACTTC
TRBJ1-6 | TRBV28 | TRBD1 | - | CASSAGTGDNSPLHF | TGTGCCAGCAGTGCCGGGACAGGGGATAATTCACCCCTCCACTTT
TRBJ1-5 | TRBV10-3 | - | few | CAISESGTTNQPQHF | TGTGCCATCAGTGAGTCTGGGACAACGAATCAGCCCCAGCATTTT
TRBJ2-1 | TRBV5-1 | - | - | CASSLKQVHFNEQFF | TGCGCCAGCAGCTTGAAACAGGTACACTTCAATGAGCAGTTCTTC
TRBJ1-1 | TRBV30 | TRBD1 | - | CAWRPGQGQFTEAFF | TGTGCCTGGAGACCAGGACAGGGACAATTCACTGAAGCTTTCTTT
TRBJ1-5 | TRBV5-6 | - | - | CASSRSQGRGNQPQHF | TGTGCCAGCAGCCGCTCACAGGGAAGAGGCAATCAGCCCCAGCATTTT
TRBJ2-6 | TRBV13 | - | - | CASSLVKDSSRSGANVLTF | TGTGCCAGCAGCTTAGTTAAGGACAGTAGTCGCTCTGGGGCCAACGTCCTGACTTTC
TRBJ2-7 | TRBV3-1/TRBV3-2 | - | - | CASSPHLEGGHNYF | TGTGCCAGCAGCCCCCACTTAGAGGGAGGCCACAACTACTTC
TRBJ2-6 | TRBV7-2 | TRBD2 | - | CASSLATGGGNGANVLTF | TGTGCCAGCAGCTTAGCGACGGGGGGAGGAAATGGGGCCAACGTCCTGACTTTC